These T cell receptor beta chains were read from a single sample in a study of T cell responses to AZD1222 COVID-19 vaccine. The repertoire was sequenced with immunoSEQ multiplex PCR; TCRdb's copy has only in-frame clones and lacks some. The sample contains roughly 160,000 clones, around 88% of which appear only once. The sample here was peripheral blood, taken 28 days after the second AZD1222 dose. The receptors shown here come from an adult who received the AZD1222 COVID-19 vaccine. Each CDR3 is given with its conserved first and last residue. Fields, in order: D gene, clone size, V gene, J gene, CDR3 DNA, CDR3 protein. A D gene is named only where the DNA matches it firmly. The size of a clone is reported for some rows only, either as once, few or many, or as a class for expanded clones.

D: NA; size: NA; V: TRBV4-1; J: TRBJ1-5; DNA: TGCGCCAGCAGTCTTAGACTGGGAAATCAGCCCCAGCATTTT; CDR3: CASSLRLGNQPQHF
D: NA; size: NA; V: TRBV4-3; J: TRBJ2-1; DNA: TGCGCCAGCAGCCAAGCAAGACGGGGTGCCTACAATGAGCAGTTCTTC; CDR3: CASSQARRGAYNEQFF
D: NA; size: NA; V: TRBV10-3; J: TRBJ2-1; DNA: TGTGCCATCAGTGAAATCGGGGACACTTCCTACAATGAGCAGTTCTTC; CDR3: CAISEIGDTSYNEQFF
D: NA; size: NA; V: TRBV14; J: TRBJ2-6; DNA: TGTGCCAGCAGCCAGACTAGATCCTCTGGGGCCAACGTCCTGACTTTC; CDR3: CASSQTRSSGANVLTF
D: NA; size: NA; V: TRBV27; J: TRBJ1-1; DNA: TGTGCCAGCAGCCGCAGCCCGTGGACGGGGAACACTGAAGCTTTCTTT; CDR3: CASSRSPWTGNTEAFF
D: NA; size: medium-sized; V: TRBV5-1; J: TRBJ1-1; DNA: TGCGCCAGCAGCTTGGTCGGTTCTAGCCTAATGGACACTGAAGCTTTCTTT; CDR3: CASSLVGSSLMDTEAFF
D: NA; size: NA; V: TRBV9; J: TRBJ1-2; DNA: TGTGCCAGCACCGCCGGTGCCACCTATGGCTACACCTTC; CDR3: CASTAGATYGYTF
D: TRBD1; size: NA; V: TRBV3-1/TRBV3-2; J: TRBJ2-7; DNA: TGTGCCAGCAGCCACGGGACAGGGGGCCTGTACGAGCAGTACTTC; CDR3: CASSHGTGGLYEQYF
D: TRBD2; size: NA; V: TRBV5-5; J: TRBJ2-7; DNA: TGTGCCAGCAGCTTGGCTAGCGGGGAATCCTACGAGCAGTACTTC; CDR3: CASSLASGESYEQYF
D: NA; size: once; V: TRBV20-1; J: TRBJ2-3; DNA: TGCAGTGCTAGGACAACAGATACGCAGTATTTT; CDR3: CSARTTDTQYF
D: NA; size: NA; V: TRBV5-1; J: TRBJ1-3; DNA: TGCGCCAGCAGCTTGGGGTCGGCTGTTGTTGCTGGAAACACCATATATTTT; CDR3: CASSLGSAVVAGNTIYF
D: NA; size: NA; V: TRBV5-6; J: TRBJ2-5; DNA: TGTGCCAGCAGCTCCACCCGGCTCTCCAGGAGGGAGACCCAGTACTTC; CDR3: CASSSTRLSRRETQYF
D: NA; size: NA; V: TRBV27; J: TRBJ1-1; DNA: TGTGCCAGCAGTTTGTTTGGGGCAAACACTGAAGCTTTCTTT; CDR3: CASSLFGANTEAFF
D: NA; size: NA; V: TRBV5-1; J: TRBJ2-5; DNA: TGCGCCAGCAGCGTGGACCCGGCCCCGGGGACCCAGTACTTC; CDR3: CASSVDPAPGTQYF
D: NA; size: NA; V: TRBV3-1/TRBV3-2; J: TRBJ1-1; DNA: TGTGCCAGCAGCCAAGATCTTGGACAGAACACTGAAGCTTTCTTT; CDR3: CASSQDLGQNTEAFF
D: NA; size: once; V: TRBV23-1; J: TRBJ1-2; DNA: TGCGCCAGCAGTCAATCACCGCAACCAAACTATGGCTACACCTTC; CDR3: CASSQSPQPNYGYTF
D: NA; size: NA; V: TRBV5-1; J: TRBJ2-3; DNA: TGCGCCAGCAGTTTATCCACCACAGATACGCAGTATTTT; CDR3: CASSLSTTDTQYF
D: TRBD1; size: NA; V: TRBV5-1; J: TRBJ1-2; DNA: TGCGCCAGCAGCGAAGGGACAGGGGTCGGCTACACCTTC; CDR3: CASSEGTGVGYTF
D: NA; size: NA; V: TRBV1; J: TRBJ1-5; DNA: TGCACCAGCAGCCAAAATAGGGGGGCTAATCTCCTTTTACGCAATCAGCCCCAGCATTTT; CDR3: CTSSQNRGANLLLRNQPQHF
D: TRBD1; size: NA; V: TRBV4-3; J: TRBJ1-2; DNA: TGCGCCAGCAGCCACACCCGGACAGGGAGCGGCTACACCTTC; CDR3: CASSHTRTGSGYTF
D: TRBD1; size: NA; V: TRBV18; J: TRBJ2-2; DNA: TGTGCCAGCTCACACGACAGGGATGGATCTTGGACCGGGGAGCTGTTTTTT; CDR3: CASSHDRDGSWTGELFF
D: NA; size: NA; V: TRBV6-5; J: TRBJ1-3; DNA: TGTGCCAGCAGGTCCGGACAGACTGGAAACACCATATATTTT; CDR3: CASRSGQTGNTIYF
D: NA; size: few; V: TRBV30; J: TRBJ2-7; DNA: TGTGCCGGCCTCCGGAGACAGAGCCACTACGAGCAGTACTTC; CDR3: CAGLRRQSHYEQYF
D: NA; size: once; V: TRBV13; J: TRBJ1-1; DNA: TGTGCCAGCACCCAGGGCCCGAACACTGAAGCTTTCTTT; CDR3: CASTQGPNTEAFF
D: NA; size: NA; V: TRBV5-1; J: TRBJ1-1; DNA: TGCGCCAGCAGCTTGGGGGAACCGAACACTGAAGCTTTCTTT; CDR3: CASSLGEPNTEAFF
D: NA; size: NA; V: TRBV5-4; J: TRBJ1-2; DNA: TGTGCCAGCAGCTTGGAGGTTACCAGCCCCTATGGCTACACCTTC; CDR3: CASSLEVTSPYGYTF
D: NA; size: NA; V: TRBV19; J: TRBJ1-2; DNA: TGTGCCAGTAGTATGGGCAGACGACTGGGCTACACCTTC; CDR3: CASSMGRRLGYTF
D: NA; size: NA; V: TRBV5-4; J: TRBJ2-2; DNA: TGTGCCAGCAGCTCGGGTCCGCTCCGGGACGCCAACACCGGGGAGCTGTTTTTT; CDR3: CASSSGPLRDANTGELFF
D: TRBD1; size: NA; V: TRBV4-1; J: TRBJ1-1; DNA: TGCGCCAGCAGCCCGAGACAGGGGGCGAACACTGAAGCTTTCTTT; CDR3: CASSPRQGANTEAFF
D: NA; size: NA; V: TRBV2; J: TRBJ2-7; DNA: TGTGCCAGCAACCCGGACAGTCCCACCTACGAGCAGTACTTC; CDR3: CASNPDSPTYEQYF
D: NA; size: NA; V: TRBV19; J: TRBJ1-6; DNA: TGTGCCAGTCTTAGGAGGGGTGGCTCCTATAATTCACCCCTCCACTTT; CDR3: CASLRRGGSYNSPLHF
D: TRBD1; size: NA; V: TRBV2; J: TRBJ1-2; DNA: TGTGCCAGCAGTAGGGACAGCCGTGCTAACTATGGCTACACCTTC; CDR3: CASSRDSRANYGYTF
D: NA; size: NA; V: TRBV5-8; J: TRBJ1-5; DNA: TGTGCCAGCAGCTTACGATCGACGGGCAATCAGCCCCAGCATTTT; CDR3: CASSLRSTGNQPQHF
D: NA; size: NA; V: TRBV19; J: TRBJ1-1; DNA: TGTGCCAGTAGTATCCATCACCCCAGGGGTGGGTCTGAAGCTTTCTTT; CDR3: CASSIHHPRGGSEAFF
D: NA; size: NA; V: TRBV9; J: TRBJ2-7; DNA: TGTGCCAGCAGCTCAGAGGTAGTCCCCTACGAGCAGTACTTC; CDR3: CASSSEVVPYEQYF
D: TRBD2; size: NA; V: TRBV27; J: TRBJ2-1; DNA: TGTGCCAGCAGTTCCGTAGCGGGGGCCTACAATGAGCAGTTCTTC; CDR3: CASSSVAGAYNEQFF
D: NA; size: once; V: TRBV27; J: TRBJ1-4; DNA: TGTGCCAGCAGTTTAGGCGTCGGCGCGCCTAATGAAAAACTGTTTTTT; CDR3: CASSLGVGAPNEKLFF
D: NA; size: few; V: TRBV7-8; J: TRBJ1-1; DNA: TGTGCCAGCAGCTTCAGACGGAACACTGAAGCTTTCTTT; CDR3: CASSFRRNTEAFF
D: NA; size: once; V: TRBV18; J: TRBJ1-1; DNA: TGTGCCAGCTCACCACCAGGCGGGATTAACACTGAAGCTTTCTTT; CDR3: CASSPPGGINTEAFF
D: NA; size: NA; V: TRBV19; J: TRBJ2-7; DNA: TGTGCCAGTAGTCAGGGATTGCCCTACGAGCAGTACTTC; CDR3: CASSQGLPYEQYF
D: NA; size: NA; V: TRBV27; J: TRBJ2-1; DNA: TGTGCCAGCAGTCGGACCCGTTGGGCCTACAATGAGCAGTTCTTC; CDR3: CASSRTRWAYNEQFF
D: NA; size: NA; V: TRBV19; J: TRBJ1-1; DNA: TGTGCCAGTAGTACCCATTCTGAGCTGAACACTGAAGCTTTCTTT; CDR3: CASSTHSELNTEAFF
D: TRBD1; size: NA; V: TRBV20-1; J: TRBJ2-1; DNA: TGCAGTGCTAGTCTGGACAGGGCCAACAATGAGCAGTTCTTC; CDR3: CSASLDRANNEQFF
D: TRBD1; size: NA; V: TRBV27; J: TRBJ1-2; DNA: TGTGCCAGCGCATACTTCTCCGGGACAGCGGATGGCTACACCTTC; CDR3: CASAYFSGTADGYTF
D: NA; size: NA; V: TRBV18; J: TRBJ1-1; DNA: TGTGCCAGCTCACCCCGGAGGGGGTCGGGCACTGAAGCTTTCTTT; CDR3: CASSPRRGSGTEAFF
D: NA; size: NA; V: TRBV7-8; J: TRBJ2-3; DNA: TGTGCCAGCATCAAAGGCAGGGTTCGCGCAGATACGCAGTATTTT; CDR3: CASIKGRVRADTQYF
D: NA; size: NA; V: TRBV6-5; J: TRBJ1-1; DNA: TGTGCCAGCAGTTACTCAGGGGGCACTGAAGCTTTCTTT; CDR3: CASSYSGGTEAFF
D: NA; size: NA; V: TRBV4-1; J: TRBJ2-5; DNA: TGCGCCAGCAGCCGATCGGGGCAAGAGACCCAGTACTTC; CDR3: CASSRSGQETQYF
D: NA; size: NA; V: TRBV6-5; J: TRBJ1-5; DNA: TGTGCCAGCAGTACCGACCCAGCTCAGCCCCAGCATTTT; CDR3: CASSTDPAQPQHF
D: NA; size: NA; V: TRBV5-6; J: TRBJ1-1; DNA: TGTGCCAGCAGTCGGGATCAGAACACTGAAGCTTTCTTT; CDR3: CASSRDQNTEAFF
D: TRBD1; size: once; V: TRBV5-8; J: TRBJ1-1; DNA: TGTGCCAGCAGCCGGACAGGGGCTCGACCAGAAGCTTTCTTT; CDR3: CASSRTGARPEAFF
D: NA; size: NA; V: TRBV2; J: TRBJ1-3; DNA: TGTGCCAGCAGTGAAGAACAGAGCGAGTATTTT; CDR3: CASSEEQSEYF
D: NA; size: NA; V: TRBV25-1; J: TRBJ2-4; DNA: TGTGCCAGCAGTGAAGGTTCGAGATCCAAAAACATTCAGTACTTC; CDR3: CASSEGSRSKNIQYF
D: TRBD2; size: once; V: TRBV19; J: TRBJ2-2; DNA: TGTGCCAGTAGGCTGGGAGGGACTGGTCTCGGCGGGGAGCTGTTTTTT; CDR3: CASRLGGTGLGGELFF
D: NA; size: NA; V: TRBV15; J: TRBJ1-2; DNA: TGTGCCACCAGCAGAGATGGGGGGCGCGGTGGCTACACCTTC; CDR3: CATSRDGGRGGYTF
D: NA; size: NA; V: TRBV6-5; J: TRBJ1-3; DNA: TGTGCCAGCAGCTGGACGGAAAACTCTGGAAACACCATATATTTT; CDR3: CASSWTENSGNTIYF
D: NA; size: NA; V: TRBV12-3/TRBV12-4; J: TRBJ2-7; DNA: TGTGCCAGCATCCCCGATTACTCCTACGAGCAGTACTTC; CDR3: CASIPDYSYEQYF
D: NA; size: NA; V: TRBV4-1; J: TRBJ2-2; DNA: TGCGCCAGCAGCCAACCCGGGAAGAACACCGGGGAGCTGTTTTTT; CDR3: CASSQPGKNTGELFF
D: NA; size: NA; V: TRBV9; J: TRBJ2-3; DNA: TGTGCCAGCAGCGTAGGCTCTTTTTTGACAGCTAACACAGATACGCAGTATTTT; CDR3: CASSVGSFLTANTDTQYF